The present entry profiles one TCR beta chain with its context. CDR1 KGHSH and CDR2 LQKENI come from the germline V gene. V shed 4 bases, J shed 0 bases, and the junction held 5 bases outside the gene matches. The CDR3 runs to 15 residues. This entry comes from a study of blood T cell repertoires in COVID-19. About the study: COVID-19 samples from acute and convalescent phases originated in the United States, Italy and Spain. T cells, B-cell-depleted T cells, or PBMCs supplied cDNA or gDNA.

In Seattle, patients joined the study during active infection and were tracked longitudinally. Authors' methods: It was from reference gene primer amplification that nucleated cell counts were estimated. Method: immunoSEQ multiplex PCR; TCRdb's copy keeps in-frame clones and lacks some. V, J and clone size are taken as reported in that table, and D and trimming were inferred from the DNA itself. This table has roughly 180,000 clones, about 95% appearing once. The sequence came from a man aged 25-40 years with COVID-19, enrolled during active disease. Sequencing input: peripheral blood. The chain carries TRBV18 and TRBJ1-1, with 7 bases fitting TRBD1. In DNA, the CDR3 is TGTGCCAGCTCACTTACGACAGGGTTGAACACTGAAGCTTTCTTT. It is translated as CASSLTTGLNTEAFF.